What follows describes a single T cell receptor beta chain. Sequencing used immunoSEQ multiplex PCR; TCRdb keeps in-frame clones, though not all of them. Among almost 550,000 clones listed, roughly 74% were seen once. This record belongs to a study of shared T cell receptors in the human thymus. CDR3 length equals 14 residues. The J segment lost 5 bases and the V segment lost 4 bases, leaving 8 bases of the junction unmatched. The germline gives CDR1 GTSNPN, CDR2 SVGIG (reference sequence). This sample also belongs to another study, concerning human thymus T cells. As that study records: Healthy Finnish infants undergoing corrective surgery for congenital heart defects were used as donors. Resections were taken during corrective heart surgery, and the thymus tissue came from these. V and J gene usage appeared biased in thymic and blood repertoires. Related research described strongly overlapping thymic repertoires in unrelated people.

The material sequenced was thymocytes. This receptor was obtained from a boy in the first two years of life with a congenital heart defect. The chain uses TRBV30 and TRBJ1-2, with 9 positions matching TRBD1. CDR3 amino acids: CAWIGDRVEYGYTF. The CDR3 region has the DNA TGTGCCTGGATTGGGGACAGGGTCGAATATGGCTACACCTTC.